A single T cell receptor (beta chain) is shown here with its context. Its antigen remains unknown. CD8 cells regarded as naive lacked CD45RO, were positively chosen for CCR7, and omitted terminally differentiated effector memory CD45RA+ cells. Original methodology: ImmunoSEQ output held junction-only sequences without quality scores, so filtering differed. Profiled with immunoSEQ multiplex PCR; TCRdb holds only in-frame clones, not every one. V and J calls and clone size are given by that table; D and trimming were obtained from the DNA. The top ten clones hold 0.095% to 0.13% of a sample with hundreds of thousands of clones, approximately 96% of them seen once. The data belong to a study of shared clonotypes between healthy human individuals. General study results and limits: Estimated richness was generally greater in naive than memory subsets.

CDR3 length: 16 amino acids. Germline CDR1 and CDR2: LNHNV and YYDKDF (reference sequence). The germline V and J ends were trimmed by 0 bases and 2 bases, with 11 bases remaining between them. This chain joins TRBV15 and TRBJ2-1; D possibly corresponds to TRBD1 (5 bases). Sequenced sample: naive CD8+ T cells sorted from blood. The receptor was isolated from a woman between 25 and 40 years old in good health. CDR3 in amino acids: CATSREGPGPYNEQFF. CDR3 DNA: TGTGCCACCAGCAGAGAGGGGCCTGGGCCCTACAATGAGCAGTTCTTC.